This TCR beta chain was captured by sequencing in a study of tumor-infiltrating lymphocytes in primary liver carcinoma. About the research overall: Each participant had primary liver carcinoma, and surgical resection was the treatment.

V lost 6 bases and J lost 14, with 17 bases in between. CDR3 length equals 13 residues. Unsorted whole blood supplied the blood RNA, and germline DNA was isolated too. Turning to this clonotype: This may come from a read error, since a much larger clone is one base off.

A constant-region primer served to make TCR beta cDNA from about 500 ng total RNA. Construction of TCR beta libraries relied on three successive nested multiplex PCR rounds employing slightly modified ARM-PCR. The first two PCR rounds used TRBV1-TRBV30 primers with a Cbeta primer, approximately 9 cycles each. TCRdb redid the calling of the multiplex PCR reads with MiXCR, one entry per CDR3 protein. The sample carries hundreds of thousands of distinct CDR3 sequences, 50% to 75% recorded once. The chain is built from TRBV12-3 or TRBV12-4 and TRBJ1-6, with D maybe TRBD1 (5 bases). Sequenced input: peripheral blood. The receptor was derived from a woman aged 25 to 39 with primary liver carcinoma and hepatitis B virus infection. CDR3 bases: TGTGCCAGCAGAGGGACTTTTAATCAGACCCTCCACTTT. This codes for CASRGTFNQTLHF.